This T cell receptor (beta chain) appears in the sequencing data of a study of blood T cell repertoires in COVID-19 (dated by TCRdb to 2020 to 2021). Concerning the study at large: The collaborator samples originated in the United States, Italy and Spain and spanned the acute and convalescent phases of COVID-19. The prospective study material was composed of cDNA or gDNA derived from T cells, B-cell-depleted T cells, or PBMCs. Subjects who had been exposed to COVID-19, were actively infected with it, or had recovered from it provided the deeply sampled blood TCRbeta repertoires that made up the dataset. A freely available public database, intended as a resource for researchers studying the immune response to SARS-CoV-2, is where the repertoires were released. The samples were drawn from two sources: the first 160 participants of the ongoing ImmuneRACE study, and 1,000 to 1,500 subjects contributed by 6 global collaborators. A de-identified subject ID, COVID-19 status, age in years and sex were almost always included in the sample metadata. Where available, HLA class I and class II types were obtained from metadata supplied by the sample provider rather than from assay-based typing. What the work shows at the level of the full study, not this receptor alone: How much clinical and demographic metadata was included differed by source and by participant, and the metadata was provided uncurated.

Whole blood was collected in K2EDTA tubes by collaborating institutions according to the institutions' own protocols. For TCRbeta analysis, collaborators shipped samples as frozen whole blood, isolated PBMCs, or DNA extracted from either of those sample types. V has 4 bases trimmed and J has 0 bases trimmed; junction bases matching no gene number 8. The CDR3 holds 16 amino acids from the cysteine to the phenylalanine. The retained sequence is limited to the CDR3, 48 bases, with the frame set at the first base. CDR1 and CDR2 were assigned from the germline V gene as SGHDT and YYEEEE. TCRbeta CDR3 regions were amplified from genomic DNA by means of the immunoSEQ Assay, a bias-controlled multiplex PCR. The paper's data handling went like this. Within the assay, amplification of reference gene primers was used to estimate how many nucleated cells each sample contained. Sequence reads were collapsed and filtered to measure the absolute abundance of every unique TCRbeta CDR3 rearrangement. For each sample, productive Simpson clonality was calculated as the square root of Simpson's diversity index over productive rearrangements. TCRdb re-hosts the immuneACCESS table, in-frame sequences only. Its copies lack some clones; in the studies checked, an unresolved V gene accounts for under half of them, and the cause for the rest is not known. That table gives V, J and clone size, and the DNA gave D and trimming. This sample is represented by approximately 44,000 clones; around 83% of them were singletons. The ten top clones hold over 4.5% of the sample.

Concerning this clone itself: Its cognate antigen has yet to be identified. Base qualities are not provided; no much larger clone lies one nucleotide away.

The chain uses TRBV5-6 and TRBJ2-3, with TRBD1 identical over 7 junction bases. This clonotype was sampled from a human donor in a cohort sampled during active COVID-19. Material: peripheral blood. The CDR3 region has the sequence CASSSLGGLSTDTQYF. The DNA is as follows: TGTGCCAGCAGCAGTCTAGGGGGCCTCAGCACAGATACGCAGTATTTT.